This T cell receptor (beta chain) emerged from a study of glioma-infiltrating T cells after dendritic cell vaccination. The sample's time point: after dendritic cell vaccination, including at tumor progression/relapse. No glioblastoma patient carried an isocitrate dehydrogenase mutation. TCRdb's copy holds only in-frame clones and misses some; the assay was immunoSEQ multiplex PCR. This sample has about 50,000 clones, with roughly 90% found just once. Germline CDR1 is SGDLS and CDR2 is YYNGEE. After removal of 5 bases from V and 6 bases from J, the junction contained 3 bases not matched to a gene. The CDR3 extends over 13 amino acids.

V is TRBV9 and J is TRBJ2-1; 9 nucleotides align to TRBD2. This TCR was recovered from a human donor with glioblastoma. This material consisted of blood, taken after dendritic cell vaccination. CDR3 loop: CASRSSGINEQFF. Written as DNA, the CDR3 is TGTGCCAGCAGGTCTAGCGGGATCAATGAGCAGTTCTTC.